This TCR beta chain was profiled in a study of blood T cell repertoires in COVID-19 (dated by TCRdb to 2018 to 2021). In the study overall: Samples covering the acute and convalescent phases of COVID-19 were provided by collaborators in the United States, Italy and Spain. The prospective study material was composed of cDNA or gDNA derived from T cells, B-cell-depleted T cells, or PBMCs. HLA class I and class II types, where available, came from metadata supplied by the sample provider rather than from assay-based typing. Deeply sampled blood TCRbeta repertoires from subjects exposed to, actively infected with, or recovered from COVID-19 were included in the dataset. The samples were drawn from the first 160 participants of the ongoing ImmuneRACE study and from more than 1,000 subjects provided by 6 global collaborators. The repertoires were made available in a free public database intended to serve as a resource for research on the immune response to SARS-CoV-2. Nearly every sample came with metadata listing a de-identified subject ID, COVID-19 status, age in years and sex.

Overall results and qualifications from the work: The quantity of clinical and demographic metadata differed by source and by participant and was supplied without curation.

TCRbeta CDR3 regions were amplified from genomic DNA using the immunoSEQ Assay, a bias-controlled multiplex PCR. On the study's bioinformatics: The number of nucleated cells in each sample was estimated by amplification of reference gene primers within the assay. To quantify the absolute abundance of each unique TCRbeta CDR3 rearrangement, sequence reads were collapsed and filtered. For each sample, productive Simpson clonality was calculated as the square root of Simpson's diversity index across productive rearrangements. TCRdb provides this immuneACCESS table in a form limited to in-frame rearrangements. Some clones are lacking; in checked studies, under half of them reflect an unresolved V gene, and why the rest are absent is not known. V, J and clone size reflect that table, while D and trimming were determined from the DNA. The sample profile shows 250,000 to 400,000 clones; roughly 91% of them were found once. Clones ranked in the top ten supply 1% of the sample.

Worth noting for this clone: No antigen is known for it. Base qualities are not recorded, but no much larger clone differs from it by a single base.

The V and J ends are trimmed by 4 bases and 0 bases, leaving 9 bases between them. Via the germline V gene (reference sequence), CDR1 is LNHDA and CDR2 SQIVND. The CDR3 has 14 amino acids, counting the end cysteine and phenylalanine. Only the CDR3 portion is preserved as DNA: 42 bases, with reading frame beginning at the first base. Each collaborating institution followed its own protocols to collect whole blood in K2EDTA tubes. For TCRbeta analysis, collaborators shipped samples in one of three forms: frozen whole blood, isolated PBMCs, or DNA extracted from either of those sample types. The chain is made from TRBV19 and TRBJ1-2; the D gene is perhaps TRBD1, on 5 matching bases. The sequence was collected from a man aged 45-60 years with active or convalescent COVID-19. Input material: peripheral blood. The DNA reads TGTGCCAGTAGTACAGGGCATTCTAACTATGGCTACACCTTC. It encodes CASSTGHSNYGYTF. Joined to the reference TRBV19 and TRBJ1-2 proteins, this CDR3 gives the full variable domain: DGGITQSPKYLFRKEGQNVTLSCEQNLNHDAMYWYRQDPGQGLRLIYYSQIVNDFQKGDIAEGYSVSREKKESFPLTVTSAQKNPTAFYLCASSTGHSNYGYTFGSGTRLTVV.